A selection of T cell receptor beta chains follows, all from one sample in a study of cytotoxic CD8 clonotypes in ibrutinib-treated CLL. TCRdb's copy holds only in-frame clones and misses some; the assay was immunoSEQ multiplex PCR. The sample holds 130,000 or so clones, about 79% seen once. The sample in question was PBMCs, obtained after 12 months of ibrutinib treatment. Every receptor here comes from a human donor with chronic lymphocytic leukemia. Each CDR3 is given with its conserved first and last residue. The D gene is left open where the match is weak. Part of the rows lack a size; the others show once, few, many or a class for expanded clones.

d_call: TRBD2; clone_size: .; j_call: TRBJ2-1; v_call: TRBV7-3; cdr3_aa: CASSFLAGGGNEQFF; cdr3_nt: TGTGCCAGCAGCTTCCTAGCGGGAGGAGGCAATGAGCAGTTCTTC
d_call: TRBD1; clone_size: .; j_call: TRBJ1-3; v_call: TRBV28; cdr3_aa: CASSKGALGFGNTIYF; cdr3_nt: TGTGCCAGCAGCAAGGGGGCGTTGGGGTTTGGAAACACCATATATTTT
d_call: .; clone_size: .; j_call: TRBJ2-7; v_call: TRBV28; cdr3_aa: CASNTGTSNWEQYF; cdr3_nt: TGTGCCAGCAACACCGGGACGTCGAATTGGGAGCAGTACTTC
d_call: .; clone_size: .; j_call: TRBJ2-2; v_call: TRBV5-1; cdr3_aa: CASSSSGTANTGELFF; cdr3_nt: TGCGCCAGCAGCTCCTCCGGGACTGCGAACACCGGGGAGCTGTTTTTT
d_call: TRBD2; clone_size: once; j_call: TRBJ2-5; v_call: TRBV9; cdr3_aa: CASSAGLARQETQYF; cdr3_nt: TGTGCCAGCAGCGCCGGACTAGCCCGCCAAGAGACCCAGTACTTC
d_call: TRBD2; clone_size: once; j_call: TRBJ2-7; v_call: TRBV7-2; cdr3_aa: CASSYLAGPYEQYF; cdr3_nt: TGTGCCAGCAGCTATTTAGCGGGTCCCTACGAGCAGTACTTC
d_call: .; clone_size: once; j_call: TRBJ2-6; v_call: TRBV5-1; cdr3_aa: CASSPEGSGANVLTF; cdr3_nt: TGCGCCAGCAGCCCTGAGGGGTCAGGGGCCAACGTCCTGACTTTC
d_call: .; clone_size: .; j_call: TRBJ1-2; v_call: TRBV9; cdr3_aa: CASSPPGRINYGYTF; cdr3_nt: TGTGCCAGCAGCCCCCCCGGACGGATTAACTATGGCTACACCTTC
d_call: TRBD1; clone_size: once; j_call: TRBJ1-5; v_call: TRBV25-1; cdr3_aa: CASSDPGTVEGNQPQHF; cdr3_nt: TGTGCCAGCAGTGATCCCGGGACAGTCGAAGGCAATCAGCCCCAGCATTTT
d_call: TRBD2; clone_size: .; j_call: TRBJ2-5; v_call: TRBV5-1; cdr3_aa: CASSLGMAGGPGETQYF; cdr3_nt: TGCGCCAGCAGCTTGGGGATGGCGGGAGGGCCCGGGGAGACCCAGTACTTC
d_call: TRBD1; clone_size: .; j_call: TRBJ2-7; v_call: TRBV7-8; cdr3_aa: CASSLVQGAAEQYF; cdr3_nt: TGTGCCAGCAGCTTAGTTCAGGGGGCCGCCGAGCAGTACTTC
d_call: .; clone_size: once; j_call: TRBJ1-4; v_call: TRBV2; cdr3_aa: CASSEARFGATNEKLFF; cdr3_nt: TGTGCCAGCAGTGAAGCCAGGTTCGGGGCGACTAATGAAAAACTGTTTTTT
d_call: TRBD2; clone_size: .; j_call: TRBJ2-1; v_call: TRBV7-9; cdr3_aa: CASSAGLAGLVEQFF; cdr3_nt: TGTGCCAGCAGCGCCGGACTAGCGGGATTAGTTGAGCAGTTCTTC
d_call: TRBD2; clone_size: .; j_call: TRBJ2-2; v_call: TRBV5-1; cdr3_aa: CASSAGVGTGELFF; cdr3_nt: TGCGCCAGCAGCGCGGGAGTTGGCACCGGGGAGCTGTTTTTT
d_call: .; clone_size: .; j_call: TRBJ1-4; v_call: TRBV5-1; cdr3_aa: CASSREINEKLFF; cdr3_nt: TGCGCCAGCAGCCGAGAGATTAATGAAAAACTGTTTTTT
d_call: TRBD1; clone_size: .; j_call: TRBJ2-7; v_call: TRBV9; cdr3_aa: CASSNHRGQAQPYEQYF; cdr3_nt: TGTGCCAGCAGCAATCATCGCGGACAGGCGCAACCCTACGAGCAGTACTTC